This paragraph covers one TCR beta chain sequence. Its antigen remains unknown. PCR was performed using 60 Vbeta and 13 Jbeta primers. Original methodology: In a later analysis, of 80 million to 90 million unique beta chains, some 10 million appeared in at least two donors. Using immunoSEQ multiplex PCR, the repertoire was profiled, and TCRdb retains in-frame clones only, with some absent. The V and J calls and the clone size are those of that table, but D and trimming were determined from the DNA. The data hold about 98,000 clones, with 70% to 80% observed a single time. This sample was included in a study of cytomegalovirus exposure and HLA in healthy donors. Each donor was nominally healthy when sampled (though unrecorded immune exposures were likely). Study observations and caveats: Reportedly, fewer N-insertions than the approximately 700-donor mean appeared in an Asian-associated ancestry cluster in a later analysis. Researchers reported that a few CMV-associated chains were confirmed in vitro as CMV antigen-specific.

The material sequenced was PBMCs. This clonotype originated in a young man in good health and CMV-seropositive.

The CDR3 loop is CAWGGGTDNQPQHF. CDR3 coding DNA: TGTGCCTGGGGGGGCGGGACAGACAATCAGCCCCAGCATTTT. This rearrangement joins TRBV30 to TRBJ1-5; 7 bases are shared with TRBD1. CDR1 GTSNPN and CDR2 SVGIG come from the germline V gene (reference sequence). The CDR3 is 14 residues long. With V trimmed by 5 bases and J by 3 bases, 7 bases remained unmatched. Full variable domain (outside the CDR3, taken from reference TRBV30 and TRBJ1-5): SQTIHQWPATLVQPVGSPLSLECTVEGTSNPNLYWYRQAAGRGLQLLFYSVGIGQISSEVPQNLSASRPQDRQFILSSKKLLLSDSGFYLCAWGGGTDNQPQHFGDGTRLSIL.